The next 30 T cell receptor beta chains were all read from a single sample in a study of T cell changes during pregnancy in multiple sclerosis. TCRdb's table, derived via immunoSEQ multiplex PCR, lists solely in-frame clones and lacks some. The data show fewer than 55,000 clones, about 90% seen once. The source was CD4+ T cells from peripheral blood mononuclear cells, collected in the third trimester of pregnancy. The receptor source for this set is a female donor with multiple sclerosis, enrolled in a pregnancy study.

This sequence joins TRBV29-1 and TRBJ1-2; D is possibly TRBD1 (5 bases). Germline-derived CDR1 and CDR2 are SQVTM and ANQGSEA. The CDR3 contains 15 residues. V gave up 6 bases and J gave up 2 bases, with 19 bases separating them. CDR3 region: CSVPIGGGINYGYTF. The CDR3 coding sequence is TGCAGCGTCCCGATCGGGGGGGGGATCAACTATGGCTACACCTTC.

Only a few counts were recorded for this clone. CDR3 nucleotide sequence: TGTGCCAGCAGCCAAGAGAGTCGGGATAATTCACCCCTCCACTTT. Its protein is CASSQESRDNSPLHF. The chain couples TRBV4-2 to TRBJ1-6; D gene unclear. Trimming took off 0 bases at V and 5 bases at J, with 8 bases between the two ends. CDR1 and CDR2 from the germline V gene are LGHNA and YNFKEQ. The CDR3 extends over 15 amino acids.

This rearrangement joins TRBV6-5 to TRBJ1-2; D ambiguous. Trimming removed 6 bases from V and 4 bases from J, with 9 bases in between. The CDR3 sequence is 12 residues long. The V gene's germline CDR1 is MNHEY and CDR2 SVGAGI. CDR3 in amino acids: CASSPPLYGYTF. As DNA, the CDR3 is TGTGCCAGCAGCCCTCCCCTCTATGGCTACACCTTC.

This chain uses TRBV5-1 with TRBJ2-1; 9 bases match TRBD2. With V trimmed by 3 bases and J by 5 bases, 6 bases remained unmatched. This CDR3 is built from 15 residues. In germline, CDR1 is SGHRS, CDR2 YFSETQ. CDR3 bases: TGCGCCAGCAGCTGGGCGGGGGGGTCCAACAATGAGCAGTTCTTC. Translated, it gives CASSWAGGSNNEQFF.

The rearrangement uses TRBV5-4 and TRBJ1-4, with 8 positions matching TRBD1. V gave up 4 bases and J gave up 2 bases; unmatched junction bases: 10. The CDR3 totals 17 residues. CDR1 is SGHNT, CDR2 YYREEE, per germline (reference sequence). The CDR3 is CASSRGTGAGTNEKLFF. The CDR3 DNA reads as TGTGCCAGCAGCCGCGGGACAGGCGCGGGGACTAATGAAAAACTGTTTTTT.

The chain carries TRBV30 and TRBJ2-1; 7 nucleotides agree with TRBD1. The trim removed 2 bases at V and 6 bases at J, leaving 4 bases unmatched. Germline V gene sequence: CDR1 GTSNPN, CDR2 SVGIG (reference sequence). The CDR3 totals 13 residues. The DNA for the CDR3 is TGTGCCTGGAGTCCCGGGGACAGCAATGAGCAGTTCTTC. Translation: CAWSPGDSNEQFF.

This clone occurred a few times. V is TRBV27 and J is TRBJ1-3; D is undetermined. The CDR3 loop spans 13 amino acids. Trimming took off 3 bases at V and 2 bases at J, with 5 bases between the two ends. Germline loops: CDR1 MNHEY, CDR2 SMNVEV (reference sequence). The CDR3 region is CASSLRTGNTIYF. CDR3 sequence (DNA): TGTGCCAGCAGTTTGCGTACTGGAAACACCATATATTTT.

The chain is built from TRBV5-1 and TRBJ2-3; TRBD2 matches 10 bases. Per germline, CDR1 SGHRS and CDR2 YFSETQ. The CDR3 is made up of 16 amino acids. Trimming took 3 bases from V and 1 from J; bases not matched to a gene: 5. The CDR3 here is CASSSGTSVGTDTQYF. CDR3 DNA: TGCGCCAGCAGCTCCGGGACTAGCGTGGGCACAGATACGCAGTATTTT.

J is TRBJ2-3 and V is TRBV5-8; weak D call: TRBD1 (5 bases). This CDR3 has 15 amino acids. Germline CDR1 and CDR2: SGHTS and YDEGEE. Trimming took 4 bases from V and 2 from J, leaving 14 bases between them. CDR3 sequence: CASSQEGEDTDTQYF. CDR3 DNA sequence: TGTGCCAGCAGCCAAGAAGGGGAAGACACAGATACGCAGTATTTT. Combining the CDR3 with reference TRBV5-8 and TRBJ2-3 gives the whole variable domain EAGVTQSPTHLIKTRGQQATLRCSPISGHTSVYWYQQALGLGLQFLLWYDEGEERNRGNFPPRFSGRQFPNYSSELNVNALELEDSALYLCASSQEGEDTDTQYFGPGTRLTVL.

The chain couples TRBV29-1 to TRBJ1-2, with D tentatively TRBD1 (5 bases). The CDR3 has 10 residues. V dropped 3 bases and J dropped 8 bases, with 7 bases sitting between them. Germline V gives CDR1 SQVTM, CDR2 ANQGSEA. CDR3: CSVEGPGYTF. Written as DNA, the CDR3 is TGCAGCGTTGAGGGGCCGGGCTACACCTTC.

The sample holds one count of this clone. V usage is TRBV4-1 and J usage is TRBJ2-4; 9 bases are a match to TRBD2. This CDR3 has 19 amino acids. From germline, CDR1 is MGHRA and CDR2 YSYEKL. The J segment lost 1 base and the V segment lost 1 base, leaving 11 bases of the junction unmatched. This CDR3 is CASSQAEGGGGAAKNIQYF. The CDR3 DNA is TGCGCCAGCAGCCAAGCAGAAGGCGGCGGGGGGGCGGCCAAAAACATTCAGTACTTC.

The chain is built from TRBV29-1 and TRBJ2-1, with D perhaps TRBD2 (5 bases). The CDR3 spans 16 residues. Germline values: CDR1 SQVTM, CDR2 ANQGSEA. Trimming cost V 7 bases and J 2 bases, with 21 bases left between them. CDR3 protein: CSAPVYSATTYNEQFF. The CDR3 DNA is TGCAGCGCCCCGGTTTATAGCGCAACTACCTACAATGAGCAGTTCTTC.

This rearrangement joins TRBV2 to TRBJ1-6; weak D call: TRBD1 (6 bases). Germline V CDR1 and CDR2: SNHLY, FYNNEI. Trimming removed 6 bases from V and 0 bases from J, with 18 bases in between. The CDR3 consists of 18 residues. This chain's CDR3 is CASRRGAGLSSYNSPLHF. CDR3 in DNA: TGTGCCAGCAGACGGGGGGCAGGGCTAAGCTCCTATAATTCACCCCTCCACTTT. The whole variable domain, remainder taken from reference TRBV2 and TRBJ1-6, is EPEVTQTPSHQVTQMGQEVILRCVPISNHLYFYWYRQILGQKVEFLVSFYNNEISEKSEIFDDQFSVERPDGSNFTLKIRSTKLEDSAMYFCASRRGAGLSSYNSPLHFGNGTRLTVT.

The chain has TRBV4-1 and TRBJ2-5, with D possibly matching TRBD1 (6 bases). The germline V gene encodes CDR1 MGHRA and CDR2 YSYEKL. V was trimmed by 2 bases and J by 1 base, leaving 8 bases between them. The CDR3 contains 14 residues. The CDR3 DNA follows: TGCGCCAGCAGCCAAAGAGGGGGCCAAGAGACCCAGTACTTC. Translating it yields CASSQRGGQETQYF.

The chain's CDR3 is CASTDRTNTEAFF. For the CDR3, the DNA is TGTGCCAGTACCGACAGGACTAACACTGAAGCTTTCTTT. This sequence joins TRBV19 and TRBJ1-1, with a possible D match to TRBD1 (6 bases). V was clipped by 7 bases and J by 2 bases, with 11 bases between them. Germline CDR1 is LNHDA and CDR2 is SQIVND (reference sequence). This CDR3 region has 13 residues.

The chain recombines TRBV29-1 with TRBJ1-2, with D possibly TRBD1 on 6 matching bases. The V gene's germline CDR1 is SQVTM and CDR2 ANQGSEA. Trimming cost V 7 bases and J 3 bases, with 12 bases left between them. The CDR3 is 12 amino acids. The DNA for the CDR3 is TGCAGCGCTACAGGGTCGGACTATGGCTACACCTTC. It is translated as CSATGSDYGYTF.

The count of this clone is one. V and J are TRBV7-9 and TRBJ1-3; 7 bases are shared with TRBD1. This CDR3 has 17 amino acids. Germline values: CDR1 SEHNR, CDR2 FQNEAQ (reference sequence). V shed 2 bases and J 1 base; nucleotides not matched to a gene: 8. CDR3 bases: TGTGCCAGCAGCTTACCCTGGACAGGAATTTCTGGAAACACCATATATTTT. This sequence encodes CASSLPWTGISGNTIYF.

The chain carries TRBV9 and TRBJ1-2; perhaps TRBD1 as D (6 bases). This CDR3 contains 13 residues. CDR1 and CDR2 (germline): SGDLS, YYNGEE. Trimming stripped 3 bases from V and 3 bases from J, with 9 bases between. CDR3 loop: CASSARGDYGYTF. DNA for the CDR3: TGTGCCAGCAGCGCCAGGGGTGACTATGGCTACACCTTC.

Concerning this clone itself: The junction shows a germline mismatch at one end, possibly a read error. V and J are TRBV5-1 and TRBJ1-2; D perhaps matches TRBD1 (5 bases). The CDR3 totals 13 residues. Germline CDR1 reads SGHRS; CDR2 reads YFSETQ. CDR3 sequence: CASSLDSQAGYTF. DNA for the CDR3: TGCGCCAGCAGTTTGGACTCACAGGCCGGCTACACCTTC.

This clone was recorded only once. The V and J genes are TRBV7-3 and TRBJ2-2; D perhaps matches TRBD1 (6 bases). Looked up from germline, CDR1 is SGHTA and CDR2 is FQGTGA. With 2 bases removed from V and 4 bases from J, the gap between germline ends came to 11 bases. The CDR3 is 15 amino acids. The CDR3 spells CASSLGQSRTGELFF. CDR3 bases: TGTGCCAGCAGCTTAGGACAGAGTCGCACCGGGGAGCTGTTTTTT.

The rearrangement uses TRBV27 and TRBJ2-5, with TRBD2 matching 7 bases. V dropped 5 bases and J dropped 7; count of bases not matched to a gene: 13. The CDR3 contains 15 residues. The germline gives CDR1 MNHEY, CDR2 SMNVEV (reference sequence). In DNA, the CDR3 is TGTGCCAGCAGTAGTGGGACTAACTTTCGGGGGACCCAGTACTTC. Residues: CASSSGTNFRGTQYF.

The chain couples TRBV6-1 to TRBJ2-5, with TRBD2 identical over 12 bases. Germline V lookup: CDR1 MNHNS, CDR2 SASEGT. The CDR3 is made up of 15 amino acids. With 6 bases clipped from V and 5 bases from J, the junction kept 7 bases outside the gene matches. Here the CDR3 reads CASRVTSGGSETQYF. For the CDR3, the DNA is TGTGCCAGCAGGGTAACTAGCGGGGGGTCTGAGACCCAGTACTTC.

CDR3 bases: TGTGCCACCAGCGGCCGGACTAGCGGGGGAGATACGCAGTATTTT. Translation: CATSGRTSGGDTQYF. The chain carries TRBV15 and TRBJ2-3; 13 bases align to TRBD2. The CDR3 has 15 residues. Germline V lookup: CDR1 LNHNV, CDR2 YYDKDF (reference sequence). J lost 5 bases, V lost 5 bases, and 4 bases had no gene match.

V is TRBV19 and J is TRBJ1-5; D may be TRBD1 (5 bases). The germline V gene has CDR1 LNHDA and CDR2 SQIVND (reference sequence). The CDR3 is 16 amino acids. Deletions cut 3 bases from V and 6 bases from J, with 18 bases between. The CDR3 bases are TGTGCCAGTAGTATCGCCGCCAGGGAGGTTAGTCAGCCCCAGCATTTT. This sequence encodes CASSIAAREVSQPQHF.

The CDR3 loop reads CASSLRADRGGTEAFF. The CDR3 nucleotides read TGTGCCAGCAGCCTCAGGGCGGATCGGGGAGGTACTGAAGCTTTCTTT. V is TRBV7-9 and J is TRBJ1-1; D is perhaps TRBD1 (5 bases). Germline V gene sequence: CDR1 SEHNR, CDR2 FQNEAQ (reference sequence). The CDR3 length is 16 residues. Trimming removed 5 bases from V and 5 bases from J, with 21 bases in between.

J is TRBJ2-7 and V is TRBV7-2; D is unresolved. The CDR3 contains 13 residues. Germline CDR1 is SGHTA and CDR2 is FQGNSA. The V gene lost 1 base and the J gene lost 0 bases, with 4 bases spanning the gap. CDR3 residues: CASSLDSSYEQYF. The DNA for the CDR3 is TGTGCCAGCAGCTTAGACAGCTCCTACGAGCAGTACTTC.

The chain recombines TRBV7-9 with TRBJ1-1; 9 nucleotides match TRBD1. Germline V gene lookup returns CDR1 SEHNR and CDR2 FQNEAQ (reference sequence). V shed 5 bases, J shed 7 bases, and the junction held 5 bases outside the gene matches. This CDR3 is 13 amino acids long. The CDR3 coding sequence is TGTGCCAGCAGCCCGACAGGGGGGCTTGAAGCTTTCTTT. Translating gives CASSPTGGLEAFF.

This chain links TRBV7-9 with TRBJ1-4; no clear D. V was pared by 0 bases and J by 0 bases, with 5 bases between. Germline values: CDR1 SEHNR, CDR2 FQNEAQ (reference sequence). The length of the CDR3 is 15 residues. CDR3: CASSLAAATNEKLFF. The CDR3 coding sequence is TGTGCCAGCAGCTTAGCGGCTGCAACTAATGAAAAACTGTTTTTT.

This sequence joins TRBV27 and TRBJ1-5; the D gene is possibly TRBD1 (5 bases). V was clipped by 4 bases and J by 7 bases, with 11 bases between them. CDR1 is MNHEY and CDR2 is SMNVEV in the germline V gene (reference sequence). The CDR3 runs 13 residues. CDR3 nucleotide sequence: TGTGCCAGCAGTTCGCGGGGGTTCCAGCCCCAGCATTTT. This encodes CASSSRGFQPQHF.

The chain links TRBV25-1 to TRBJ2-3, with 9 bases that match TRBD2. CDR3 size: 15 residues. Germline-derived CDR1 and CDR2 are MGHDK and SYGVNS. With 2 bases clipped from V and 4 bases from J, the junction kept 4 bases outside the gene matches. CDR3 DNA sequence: TGTGCCAGCAGTGAAACGGGACTAGCAGCAGATACGCAGTATTTT. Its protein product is CASSETGLAADTQYF.